These T cell receptor beta chains were read from a single sample in a study of cytomegalovirus exposure and HLA in healthy donors. Data came from immunoSEQ multiplex PCR; TCRdb stores just in-frame clones and leaves some out. Found here are 65,000 to 90,000 clones, 76% of them singletons; the top ten hold roughly 3%. Sequenced sample: PBMCs. These receptors were obtained from a man in his forties in good health and CMV-seronegative. The CDR3 runs from the conserved cysteine through the conserved F or W. Each record gives: V gene, D gene, clone size, J gene, CDR3 DNA, CDR3 protein. A D gene is named only where the DNA matches it firmly. Clone size is shown for a subset of rows, as once, few, many or a class of expanded clone.

TRBV6-5	.	once	TRBJ2-7	TGTGCCAGCAGTTACGGACTTCACTACGAGCAGTACTTC	CASSYGLHYEQYF
TRBV29-1	.	.	TRBJ1-2	TGCAGCGTTGTGGTCCCCAGGAAGGATGGCTACACCTTC	CSVVVPRKDGYTF
TRBV5-8	.	few	TRBJ2-2	TGTGCCAGCAGTCCCGTCCGGAGGACCGGGGAGCTGTTTTTT	CASSPVRRTGELFF
TRBV7-3	.	.	TRBJ2-5	TGTGCCAGCAGCTTAACGGTAGCGACTAGATTACAAGAGACCCAGTACTTC	CASSLTVATRLQETQYF
TRBV5-4	TRBD2	.	TRBJ2-6	TGTGCCAGCAGCTTGGCCGGGGGGACTGGGGCCAACGTCCTGACTTTC	CASSLAGGTGANVLTF
TRBV5-8	.	.	TRBJ2-1	TGTGCCAGGAGGGGGGGCTACAATGAGCAGTTCTTC	CARRGGYNEQFF
TRBV2	.	.	TRBJ1-3	TGTGCCAGCAGTGAAAATAGGGGATTCTCTGGAAACACCATATATTTT	CASSENRGFSGNTIYF
TRBV5-4	.	few	TRBJ2-7	TGTGCCAGCAGCTCAATACAGCACTCCTACGAGCAGTACTTC	CASSSIQHSYEQYF
TRBV10-3	.	few	TRBJ1-5	TGTGCCATCAGTGATAGTCGGGACTATAGCAATCAGCCCCAGCATTTT	CAISDSRDYSNQPQHF
TRBV28	.	.	TRBJ1-2	TGTGCCAGCAGGAGGGATGGCTACACCTTC	CASRRDGYTF
TRBV7-2	TRBD1	.	TRBJ2-2	TGTGCCAGCAGCCTACCGGGACAGTACACCGGGGAGCTGTTTTTT	CASSLPGQYTGELFF
TRBV7-9	.	.	TRBJ1-5	TGTGCCAGCAGCGCTCCAGGGGGCAATCAGCCCCAGCATTTT	CASSAPGGNQPQHF
TRBV6-4	.	medium-sized	TRBJ2-6	TGTGCCAGCAGTGACTCGACAGGCTCTGGGGCCAACGTCCTGACTTTC	CASSDSTGSGANVLTF
TRBV29-1	TRBD2	.	TRBJ2-7	TGCAGCGCTGGCCGGATTGGGGGGGACTCCTACGAGCAGTACTTC	CSAGRIGGDSYEQYF
TRBV7-9	.	.	TRBJ2-2	TGTGCCAGCAGCCTAGAGCGGGCTAACACCGGGGAGCTGTTTTTT	CASSLERANTGELFF
TRBV5-5	.	.	TRBJ2-1	TGTGCCAGCATCCACCGGGCAGGGGTCTCCTACAATGAGCAGTTCTTC	CASIHRAGVSYNEQFF
TRBV5-4	TRBD1	.	TRBJ2-1	TGTGCCAGCAGCTTGGCTATATCAGGGGGTGGATACAATGAGCAGTTCTTC	CASSLAISGGGYNEQFF
TRBV11-3	.	.	TRBJ1-4	TGTGCCAGCAGCCCGGTCGGACTAAATGAAAAACTGTTTTTT	CASSPVGLNEKLFF
TRBV5-1	.	.	TRBJ1-1	TGCGCCAGCAGCTTAGGGGAAAACACTGAAGCTTTCTTT	CASSLGENTEAFF
TRBV28	.	.	TRBJ1-4	TGTGCCAGCAGTAACTTCTTCGGGAGGGAAAAACTGTTTTTT	CASSNFFGREKLFF
TRBV27	.	.	TRBJ2-7	TGTGCCAGCAGACTAACACACCGATCCCAGGCGGGGTCCTACGAGCAGTACTTC	CASRLTHRSQAGSYEQYF
TRBV19	.	.	TRBJ1-2	TGTGCCACTAGGCCGGGTACGTCGTTTGGCTACACCTTC	CATRPGTSFGYTF
TRBV9	.	.	TRBJ2-7	TGTGCCAGCAGCGTAGGTGCGGCGGGGGCGCGTTGTGAGCAGTACTTC	CASSVGAAGARCEQYF
TRBV7-9	.	.	TRBJ2-7	TGTTCCAGCAGCCTCCGTGAGGACGAGCAGTACTTC	CSSSLREDEQYF
TRBV19	.	.	TRBJ2-5	TGTGCCAGTAGTACCAACAGGGTCCAAGAGACCCAGTACTTC	CASSTNRVQETQYF
TRBV7-8	TRBD1	.	TRBJ1-4	TGTGCCAGCAGCTCCAGACAGGGAGGAAAACTGTTTTTT	CASSSRQGGKLFF
TRBV27	.	.	TRBJ2-1	TGTGCCAGCAGTTCATCGACTGGAGAATTGTACAATGAGCAGTTCTTC	CASSSSTGELYNEQFF
TRBV7-9	TRBD1	once	TRBJ1-5	TGTGCCAGCGGGACAGTCTGGCAGGAGCCCCAGCATTTT	CASGTVWQEPQHF
TRBV5-1	TRBD1	.	TRBJ1-2	TGCGCCAGCAGCATCTCACAGGGGGACTATGGCTACACCTTC	CASSISQGDYGYTF
TRBV7-6	.	.	TRBJ2-6	TGTGCCAGCAGCTTACATCAGGGTTATTCTAACTCTGGGGCCAACGTCCTGACTTTC	CASSLHQGYSNSGANVLTF
TRBV28	.	.	TRBJ2-7	TGTGCCAGCAAAGAGGGCTCCTACGAGCAGTACTTC	CASKEGSYEQYF
TRBV9	TRBD2	once	TRBJ2-7	TGTGCCAGCAGCCCGGGGGGACTCGAAAGCTACGAGCAGTACTTC	CASSPGGLESYEQYF
TRBV28	.	.	TRBJ1-5	TGTGCCAGCACTCGGGGAGTACAAAATCAGCCCCAGCATTTT	CASTRGVQNQPQHF
TRBV9	.	.	TRBJ1-4	TGTGCCAGCAGCGTAGTCGGGACTAATGAAAAACTGTTTTTT	CASSVVGTNEKLFF
TRBV12-5	.	.	TRBJ1-1	TGTGCTAGTGGTTTGGACCCAGGGTTTGACACTGAAGCTTTCTTT	CASGLDPGFDTEAFF
TRBV9	.	.	TRBJ2-1	TGTGCCAGCAGCGTAGTTGGGGCCAGGGAAAACAATGAGCAGTTCTTC	CASSVVGARENNEQFF
TRBV19	.	.	TRBJ1-1	TGTGCCAGTAGTATATACCCCCGGCAGGGGACGAACACTGAAGCTTTCTTT	CASSIYPRQGTNTEAFF
TRBV5-1	TRBD1	.	TRBJ2-7	TGCGCCAGCAGCCTAGGACAGGTCTCCTACGAGCAGTACTTC	CASSLGQVSYEQYF